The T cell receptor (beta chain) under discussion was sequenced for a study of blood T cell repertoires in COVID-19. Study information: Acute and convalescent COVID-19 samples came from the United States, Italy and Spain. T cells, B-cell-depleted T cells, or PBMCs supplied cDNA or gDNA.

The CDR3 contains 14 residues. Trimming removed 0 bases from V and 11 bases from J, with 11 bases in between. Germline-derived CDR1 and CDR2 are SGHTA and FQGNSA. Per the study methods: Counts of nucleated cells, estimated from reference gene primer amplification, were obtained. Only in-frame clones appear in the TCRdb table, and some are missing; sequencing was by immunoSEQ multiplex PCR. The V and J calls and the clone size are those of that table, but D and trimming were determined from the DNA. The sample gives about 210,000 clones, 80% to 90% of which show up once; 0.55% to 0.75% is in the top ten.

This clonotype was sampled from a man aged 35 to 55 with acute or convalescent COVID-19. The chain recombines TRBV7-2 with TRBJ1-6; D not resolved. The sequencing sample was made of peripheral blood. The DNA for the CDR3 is TGTGCCAGCAGCTTAGCGCAACACCCCGCACCCCTCCACTTT. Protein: CASSLAQHPAPLHF.